These 11 T cell receptor beta chains were all obtained from the same sample, sequenced in a study of T cells in Graves' hyperthyroidism and ophthalmopathy. Amplified TCR beta CDR3 regions derived from RNA transcripts. Researchers ran a first-round RT-PCR on the TCR CDR3 using the HTBI primer set. TCRdb re-derived calls from the multiplex PCR reads in MiXCR, one entry per CDR3 protein. The sample has about 290,000 distinct CDR3 sequences, approximately 13% seen once. The sample was blood. Receptors were obtained from a woman in her thirties or forties with Graves' hyperthyroidism.

This clonotype was seen repeatedly, ten times or more. The chain has TRBV20-1 and TRBJ1-5, with D maybe TRBD1 (5 bases). This CDR3 is 14 amino acids long. With 7 bases removed from V and 6 bases from J, the gap between germline ends came to 19 bases. Per germline, CDR1 DFQATT and CDR2 SNEGSKA (reference sequence). The CDR3 reads CSVREGKGSQPQHF. The CDR3 DNA reads TGCAGTGTCAGGGAGGGCAAGGGGAGTCAGCCCCAGCATTTT.

V is TRBV20-1 and J is TRBJ2-2, with D perhaps matching TRBD2 (5 bases). Germline values: CDR1 DFQATT, CDR2 SNEGSKA (reference sequence). V was clipped by 6 bases and J by 3 bases, with 11 bases between them. This CDR3 is built from 13 residues. CDR3 residues: CSAPLAHTGELFF. As DNA, the CDR3 is TGCAGTGCCCCCCTAGCCCACACCGGGGAGCTGTTTTTT.

This clonotype was seen only a few times. This rearrangement joins TRBV4-1 to TRBJ2-1; no clear D. Germline CDR1 reads MGHRA; CDR2 reads YSYEKL. CDR3 length: 17 residues. Trimming removed 0 bases at V and 7 bases at J, with 19 bases between. The DNA of the CDR3 is TGCGCCAGCAGCCAAGATAGAGCGTTATCGATCCGAAATGAGCAGTTCTTC. The encoded protein is CASSQDRALSIRNEQFF.

This clonotype was found a few times. J is TRBJ2-1 and V is TRBV3-1; no firm D call. V lost 1 base and J lost 6, with 13 bases in between. This CDR3 is built from 15 residues. CDR1 LGHDT and CDR2 YNNKEL come from the germline V gene (reference sequence). For the CDR3, the DNA is TGTGCCAGCAGCCAAGCTTTAGGCCTCGCCAATGAGCAGTTCTTC. This encodes CASSQALGLANEQFF.

This clonotype was recorded at least ten times. The chain couples TRBV7-9 to TRBJ1-5, with 9 bases lining up with TRBD1. Germline CDR1 reads SEHNR; CDR2 reads FQNEAQ (reference sequence). Trimming at V came to 4 bases and at J to 1 base, leaving 5 bases not matched to a gene. The CDR3 is made up of 16 amino acids. This CDR3 is CASSYGQGNSNQPQHF. CDR3 DNA: TGTGCCAGCAGCTACGGACAGGGGAACAGCAATCAGCCCCAGCATTTT. Full variable domain (rest looked up from reference TRBV7-9 and TRBJ1-5): DTGVSQNPRHKITKRGQNVTFRCDPISEHNRLYWYRQTLGQGPEFLTYFQNEAQLEKSRLLSDRFSAERPKGSFSTLEIQRTEQGDSAMYLCASSYGQGNSNQPQHFGDGTRLSIL.

This clonotype was seen many times. The chain couples TRBV5-5 to TRBJ1-5, with D unclear. This CDR3 spans 14 amino acids. The V and J ends lost 4 bases and 4 bases respectively, with 12 bases between them. CDR1 and CDR2 from the germline V gene are SGHKS and YYEKEE (reference sequence). CDR3 nucleotide sequence: TGTGCCAGCAGCCCCGAGGCAGTTAATCAGCCCCAGCATTTT. Protein: CASSPEAVNQPQHF.

This clonotype has at least ten counts. The CDR3 is CASSLGAVPEQYF. The CDR3, as DNA: TGTGCCAGCAGCTTGGGGGCAGTCCCCGAGCAGTACTTC. This rearrangement joins TRBV5-5 to TRBJ2-7; no firm D call. The V and J ends lost 0 bases and 6 bases respectively, with 10 bases between them. The germline CDR1 and CDR2 sequences are SGHKS and YYEKEE (reference sequence). The CDR3 loop spans 13 amino acids. Filled out from reference TRBV5-5 and TRBJ2-7, the complete variable domain reads DAGVTQSPTHLIKTRGQQVTLRCSPISGHKSVSWYQQVLGQGPQFIFQYYEKEERGRGNFPDRFSARQFPNYSSELNVNALLLGDSALYLCASSLGAVPEQYFGPGTRLTVT.

This clonotype was observed many times. J is TRBJ1-5 and V is TRBV20-1, with 7 bases that match TRBD1. Per the germline V gene, CDR1 is DFQATT and CDR2 is SNEGSKA (reference sequence). V lost 3 bases, J lost 7 bases, and 12 bases stayed unmatched. The CDR3 covers 15 residues. The CDR3 DNA sequence: TGCAGTGCTAGGGAGGTAGGGGGCGCAGGGCAGCCCCAGCATTTT. Residues: CSAREVGGAGQPQHF.

This clonotype was seen at least ten times. The chain combines TRBV28 with TRBJ2-7; TRBD1 might be the D (6 bases). Germline values: CDR1 MDHEN, CDR2 SYDVKM. Trimming shortened V by 6 bases and J by 9 bases, and 15 bases separated the two germline ends. The CDR3 sequence is 12 residues long. The CDR3 sequence: CASSSTGNRQYF. CDR3 nucleotides: TGTGCCAGCAGCAGTACAGGGAACCGGCAGTACTTC.

At least ten counts were recorded for this clonotype. This chain joins TRBV12-3 or TRBV12-4 and TRBJ2-1; 8 bases are a match to TRBD2. The CDR3 extends over 15 amino acids. The trim removed 5 bases at V and 9 bases at J, leaving 12 bases unmatched. In DNA form, the CDR3 reads TGTGCCAGCAGTGAGGTGACTAGCGTGGGGGGTGAGCAGTTCTTC. It is translated as CASSEVTSVGGEQFF.

The sample holds many counts of this clonotype. The CDR3 loop reads CASSLDSPYEQYF. CDR3 in DNA: TGTGCCAGCAGTTTGGACTCCCCCTACGAGCAGTACTTC. The rearrangement joins TRBV12-3 or TRBV12-4 to TRBJ2-7; a weak D match, TRBD2 (5 bases). With 3 bases removed from V and 2 bases from J, the gap between germline ends came to 8 bases. The CDR3 is 13 amino acids.